The 10 T cell receptor beta chains presented below share a single source sample, sequenced in a study of T cells after yellow fever vaccination. TCRdb redid the calling of the 5' RACE reads with MiXCR, one entry per CDR3 protein. The sample lists about 370,000 distinct CDR3 sequences; roughly 11% were seen once. Sequencing was performed on PBMCs, taken on the day of the first yellow fever vaccination. Source of these receptors: a man between 18 and 35 years old who received the YFV17D yellow fever vaccine.

The V call is TRBV28, the J call TRBJ2-5; TRBD2 might be the D (7 bases). Germline V CDR1 and CDR2: MDHEN, SYDVKM. V lost 5 bases and J 5 bases, leaving 18 bases between the germline ends. The CDR3 consists of 15 residues. CDR3 bases: TGTGCCAGCAGTACTCCCCCGGGGGGCTGGGAGACCCAGTACTTC. This sequence encodes CASSTPPGGWETQYF.

This clonotype was seen many times. The chain carries TRBV6-1 and TRBJ2-7; D is unresolved. The CDR3 extends over 13 amino acids. In germline, CDR1 is MNHNS, CDR2 SASEGT. Deletions cut 7 bases from V and 2 bases from J, with 12 bases between. In nucleotides, the CDR3 is TGTGCCAGCAACAGCCCGGCCACCTACGAGCAGTACGTC. Protein product: CASNSPATYEQYV.

This clonotype was detected only a few times. The CDR3 DNA reads as TGTGCCAGCAGCCAAGGGGAGAACTATGGCTACACCTTC. Amino acids: CASSQGENYGYTF. The chain is built from TRBV4-2 and TRBJ1-2, with unresolved D. The CDR3 is 13 amino acids. The ends were cut back, 1 base at V and 2 bases at J, with 5 bases in the middle. The germline V gene encodes CDR1 LGHNA and CDR2 YNFKEQ.

The V gene is TRBV5-1, the J gene TRBJ2-3, with no clear D. This CDR3 comprises 14 residues. Trimming removed 0 bases at V and 6 bases at J, with 11 bases between. Germline lookup yields CDR1 SGHRS and CDR2 YFSETQ. CDR3: CASSLAIPPDTQYF. The DNA for the CDR3 is TGCGCCAGCAGCTTGGCAATACCACCGGATACGCAGTATTTT.

This clonotype turned up a few times. J is TRBJ1-1 and V is TRBV9; D is unclear. The length of the CDR3 is 14 residues. Germline V gene sequence: CDR1 SGDLS, CDR2 YYNGEE. Trimming took off 3 bases at V and 4 bases at J, with 13 bases between the two ends. The CDR3 reads CASSALSGRTEAFF. In DNA form, the CDR3 reads TGTGCCAGCAGCGCCCTATCCGGACGCACTGAAGCTTTCTTT.

The J gene is TRBJ2-1, the V gene TRBV19, with a possible D match to TRBD1 (5 bases). The CDR3 loop spans 12 amino acids. CDR1 and CDR2 (germline): LNHDA, SQIVND (reference sequence). With 11 bases removed from V and 5 bases from J, the gap between germline ends came to 13 bases. As DNA, the CDR3 is TGTGCCTCCCAAAAGGGGAACAATGAGCAGTTCTTC. This gives the protein CASQKGNNEQFF.

This clonotype was found many times. The V gene is TRBV18, the J gene TRBJ2-2; the D is unclear. This CDR3 comprises 13 residues. Germline CDR1 is KGHSH and CDR2 is LQKENI. V dropped 0 bases and J dropped 5 bases, with 4 bases sitting between them. The CDR3 loop reads CASSPPSTGELFF. CDR3 bases: TGTGCCAGCTCACCACCGTCTACCGGGGAGCTGTTTTTT.

The V gene is TRBV5-6, the J gene TRBJ2-5; 8 nucleotides agree with TRBD2. The CDR3 totals 16 residues. V was pared by 7 bases and J by 7 bases, with 18 bases of the junction left unmatched. Germline V gives CDR1 SGHDT, CDR2 YYEEEE. The CDR3 sequence: CASHFRPAGAVGTQYF. Written as DNA, the CDR3 is TGTGCCAGCCACTTCCGGCCAGCGGGGGCCGTCGGGACCCAGTACTTC.

This clonotype was detected only a few times. V gene TRBV5-6 combines with J gene TRBJ2-5; D gene unclear. CDR3 length: 16 amino acids. V gave up 4 bases and J gave up 1 base, with 17 bases separating them. Germline loops: CDR1 SGHDT, CDR2 YYEEEE. The CDR3 protein is CASSQLRTELQETQYF. CDR3 coding DNA: TGTGCCAGCAGCCAGCTCCGGACCGAACTCCAAGAGACCCAGTACTTC.

This clonotype showed up just a few times. The chain has TRBV7-2 and TRBJ2-4; maybe TRBD2 (5 bases). Trimming took off 1 base at V and 6 bases at J, with 16 bases between the two ends. The CDR3 sequence is 16 residues long. From germline, CDR1 is SGHTA and CDR2 FQGNSA. CDR3 sequence (DNA): TGTGCCAGCAGCTTAGGAGGAGAGCGGCTAGGAAACATTCAGTACTTC. As protein: CASSLGGERLGNIQYF.